This T cell receptor beta chain derives from a study of shared clonotypes between healthy human individuals. Germline CDR1 SGHVS, CDR2 FQNEAQ. CDR3 length: 13 residues. V lost 1 base and J lost 6; bases outside the gene matches: 2. TCRdb keeps only in-frame clones here, not all; method: immunoSEQ multiplex PCR. The sample contains around 610,000 clones, 96% of which appear only once. The naive CD8 population came from CD45RO-negative cells selected for CCR7, without terminally differentiated effector memory CD45RA+ cells. The sequencing input was naive CD8+ T cells sorted from blood. The chain carries TRBV7-8 and TRBJ1-2; 7 bases are a match to TRBD1. This receptor was obtained from a woman under 40 in good health. In DNA, the CDR3 is TGTGCCAGCAGCTTAGGACAGGGCCATGGCTACACCTTC. Protein sequence: CASSLGQGHGYTF.